A selection of T cell receptor beta chains follows, all from one sample in a study of regulatory T cells in long-lasting Graves disease. TCRdb reprocessed the multiplex PCR reads via MiXCR and lists one record per CDR3 protein. The repertoire consists of fewer than 350,000 distinct CDR3 sequences, with about 18% occurring once and the leading ten covering roughly 40%. The starting material was peripheral blood mononuclear cells (PBMCs), obtained at new diagnosis, from a patient treated with antithyroid drugs. These receptors were collected from a female donor with Graves disease. CDR3s include the opening cysteine and the closing phenylalanine or tryptophan. D genes are given only for firm matches. Only part of the rows carry a size: once, few, many, or a class if the clone is expanded.

V	J	D	size	CDR3	DNA
TRBV7-9	TRBJ1-3	TRBD1	many	CASSRDSSGNTIYF	TGTGCCAGCAGCCGGGACAGCTCTGGAAACACCATATATTTT
TRBV6-1	TRBJ1-4	.	many	CASTIYGTNEKLFF	TGTGCCAGCACCATCTACGGAACTAATGAAAAACTGTTTTTT
TRBV11-3	TRBJ2-1	TRBD2	many	CASSLVPPLPVGTSSYNEQFF	TGTGCCAGCAGCTTAGTTCCCCCTCTCCCGGTCGGGACTAGCTCCTACAATGAGCAGTTCTTC
TRBV12-3/TRBV12-4	TRBJ1-2	.	.	CASLLDLGRGRCDYGYTF	TGTGCCAGCCTCCTCGACTTAGGGAGGGGCAGGTGTGACTATGGCTACACCTTC
TRBV6-2/TRBV6-3	TRBJ2-5	.	.	CASRGPVQETQYF	TGTGCCAGCAGAGGCCCAGTCCAAGAGACCCAGTACTTC
TRBV20-1	TRBJ2-5	TRBD2	.	CSAERSGRNQETQYF	TGCAGTGCTGAACGTAGCGGGAGAAACCAAGAGACCCAGTACTTC
TRBV28	TRBJ2-7	TRBD2	many	CASRIGGNPKVYEQYF	TGTGCCAGCCGAATCGGGGGGAACCCAAAAGTGTACGAGCAGTACTTC
TRBV6-4	TRBJ2-7	.	.	CASGESESYEQYF	TGTGCCAGCGGTGAATCCGAAAGCTACGAGCAGTACTTC
TRBV7-6	TRBJ2-2	.	.	CASSSTRGSTGELFF	TGTGCCAGCAGCTCCACTCGGGGGAGCACCGGGGAGCTGTTTTTT
TRBV12-3/TRBV12-4	TRBJ1-1	.	.	CASSLGQRPMNTEAFF	TGTGCCAGCAGTTTAGGGCAGAGACCCATGAACACTGAAGCTTTCTTT
TRBV18	TRBJ2-7	.	.	CASSPSQARDEQYF	TGTGCCAGCTCACCTAGTCAAGCGAGGGACGAGCAGTACTTC
TRBV6-2/TRBV6-3	TRBJ2-7	.	many	CASSVWSYKQYF	TGTGCCAGCAGTGTTTGGAGTTACAAGCAGTACTTC
TRBV4-1	TRBJ2-4	TRBD2	.	CASSKPPGREGAKVQYF	TGCGCCAGCAGCAAGCCCCCCGGGCGGGAGGGCGCGAAGGTTCAGTACTTC
TRBV19	TRBJ1-5	TRBD1	few	CASSIGDRGRSNQPQHF	TGTGCCAGTAGTATAGGGGACAGGGGAAGAAGCAATCAGCCCCAGCATTTT
TRBV27	TRBJ2-7	TRBD1	.	CASSLKGAGQQYF	TGTGCCAGCAGTTTAAAGGGGGCTGGGCAGCAGTACTTC
TRBV24-1	TRBJ2-2	TRBD2	many	CATSDQRRQGPPGLAGIGELFF	TGTGCCACCAGTGACCAACGGAGGCAGGGCCCTCCGGGACTAGCGGGAATCGGGGAGCTGTTTTTT
TRBV27	TRBJ2-5	.	many	CASANPRDTQYF	TGTGCCAGCGCGAATCCAAGGGATACACAGTACTTC
TRBV12-3/TRBV12-4	TRBJ1-3	.	.	CASSLGRQSSGNTIYF	TGTGCCAGCAGTTTGGGGCGCCAGAGCTCTGGAAACACCATATATTTT
TRBV7-2	TRBJ1-1	TRBD1	.	CASSGRGEFNTEAFF	TGTGCCAGCAGCGGCAGGGGGGAGTTTAACACTGAAGCTTTCTTT
TRBV19	TRBJ2-5	TRBD2	many	CASSPVGGSQETQYF	TGTGCCAGTAGTCCCGTAGGCGGGAGCCAGGAGACCCAGTACTTC
TRBV6-1	TRBJ1-5	.	few	CANKGQPNQPQHF	TGTGCCAACAAAGGACAGCCGAATCAGCCCCAGCATTTT
TRBV24-1	TRBJ2-5	.	many	CATSDAGRGLGATQYF	TGTGCCACCAGTGATGCGGGACGAGGCTTAGGTGCGACCCAGTACTTC
TRBV28	TRBJ1-6	.	many	CASLTGTNSPLHF	TGTGCCAGCCTAACAGGGACGAATTCACCCCTCCACTTT
TRBV13	TRBJ2-7	TRBD2	many	CASSLRGAGGAYEQYF	TGTGCCAGCAGCTTACGGGGAGCGGGGGGAGCATACGAGCAGTACTTC
TRBV9	TRBJ2-1	.	many	CASSVGGAYNEQFF	TGTGCCAGCAGCGTCGGCGGAGCCTACAATGAGCAGTTCTTC
TRBV6-5	TRBJ1-3	.	.	CASSYSPPAGHSSGNTIYF	TGTGCCAGCAGTTACTCGCCGCCTGCGGGCCATTCTTCTGGAAACACCATATATTTT